Each of the 2 T cell receptor beta chains below was sequenced from the same sample in a study of blood T cell repertoires in COVID-19. Clones were read by immunoSEQ multiplex PCR, and TCRdb kept only the in-frame ones, dropping some. The table has roughly 330,000 clones, around 89% seen once. What was sequenced was peripheral blood. Receptors were obtained from a man aged 18-30 years who had recovered from COVID-19.

The chain is built from TRBV6-5 and TRBJ2-1; no reliable D call. Trimming left V 7 bases short and J 7 bases short, with 17 bases between. Looked up from germline, CDR1 is MNHEY and CDR2 is SVGAGI. CDR3 length: 14 residues. The CDR3 spells CASTIRSSENEQFF. CDR3 in DNA: TGTGCCAGCACTATAAGATCCTCCGAGAATGAGCAGTTCTTC.

This chain uses TRBV7-9 with TRBJ1-4, with 10 positions matching TRBD1. V trimming: 5 bases; J trimming: 8 bases; junction bases outside the gene matches: 5. Germline V gene lookup returns CDR1 SEHNR and CDR2 FQNEAQ (reference sequence). The CDR3 is 14 residues long. CDR3 sequence: CASSRTGGREKLFF. The CDR3 bases are TGTGCCAGCAGCCGGACAGGGGGAAGGGAAAAACTGTTTTTT.